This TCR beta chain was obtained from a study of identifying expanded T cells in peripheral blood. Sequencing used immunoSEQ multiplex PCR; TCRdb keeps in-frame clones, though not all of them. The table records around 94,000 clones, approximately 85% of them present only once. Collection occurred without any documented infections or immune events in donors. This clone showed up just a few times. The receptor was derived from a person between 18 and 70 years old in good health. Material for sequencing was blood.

CDR3 nucleotide sequence: TGTGCCAGCAGTTTAGCAGGGTGGAGTTCACCCCTCCACTTT. It yields the protein CASSLAGWSSPLHF. The rearrangement joins TRBV27 to TRBJ1-6; weak D call: TRBD1 (5 bases). This CDR3 is 14 amino acids long. Germline V CDR1 and CDR2: MNHEY, SMNVEV (reference sequence). Trimming cost V 2 bases and J 9 bases, with 11 bases left between them.